The 21 T cell receptor beta chains reported below all come from one sample, sequenced in a study of neurological immune-mediated disorders. MiXCR was run by TCRdb on the 5' RACE reads, yielding one entry per CDR3 protein. The data show tens of thousands of distinct CDR3 sequences, about 2.5% seen once. Sequencing used PBMCs. These receptors all come from a man between 45 and 60 years old with multiple sclerosis.

This clonotype was detected ten times or more. This rearrangement joins TRBV20-1 to TRBJ2-3, with TRBD2 matching 10 bases. V gave up 3 bases and J gave up 6 bases; unmatched junction bases: 12. Germline V gene lookup returns CDR1 DFQATT and CDR2 SNEGSKA (reference sequence). The CDR3 length is 16 residues. The CDR3 reads CSASTQAGGRSDTQYF. CDR3 nucleotide sequence: TGCAGTGCTAGTACACAAGCGGGGGGGCGGTCGGATACGCAGTATTTT.

This clonotype came up many times. V is TRBV2 and J is TRBJ2-7; 10 bases line up with TRBD2. The CDR3 consists of 18 residues. V was clipped by 3 bases and J by 3 bases; unmatched bases: 14. Germline CDR1 reads SNHLY; CDR2 reads FYNNEI. In DNA, the CDR3 is TGTGCCAGCAGTGAGAGCTACCTCGGACTAGCGGCGTACTACGAGCAGTACTTC. Protein sequence: CASSESYLGLAAYYEQYF.

Many counts were recorded for this clonotype. V and J are TRBV27 and TRBJ2-5; D ambiguous. The germline V and J ends were trimmed by 0 bases and 5 bases, with 10 bases remaining between them. Germline V CDR1 and CDR2: MNHEY, SMNVEV (reference sequence). This CDR3 is 14 amino acids long. CDR3 bases: TGTGCCAGCAGTTTATCTATAGCCCGGGAGACCCAGTACTTC. Protein sequence: CASSLSIARETQYF.

This clonotype occurred many times. The chain links TRBV6-5 to TRBJ2-1; 9 positions agree with TRBD1. Per germline, CDR1 MNHEY and CDR2 SVGAGI. V was pared by 8 bases and J by 4 bases, with 3 bases of the junction left unmatched. This CDR3 comprises 13 residues. This CDR3 is CASGDRAYNEQFF. The CDR3 DNA follows: TGTGCCAGCGGGGACAGGGCTTACAATGAGCAGTTCTTC.

This clonotype was picked up many times. The chain joins TRBV11-2 to TRBJ2-3; a possible D gene is TRBD1 (5 bases). The germline CDR1 and CDR2 sequences are SGHAT and FQNNGV. The CDR3 loop spans 15 amino acids. V lost 2 bases, J lost 4 bases, and 13 bases lay in between. The CDR3 is CASSLRQGNSDTQYF. The CDR3 DNA sequence: TGTGCCAGCAGCTTACGGCAGGGTAATTCAGATACGCAGTATTTT. Full variable domain (rest looked up from reference TRBV11-2 and TRBJ2-3): EAGVAQSPRYKIIEKRQSVAFWCNPISGHATLYWYQQILGQGPKLLIQFQNNGVVDDSQLPKDRFSAERLKGVDSTLKIQPAKLEDSAVYLCASSLRQGNSDTQYFGPGTRLTVL.

At least ten counts were recorded for this clonotype. The chain uses TRBV6-5 and TRBJ1-2, with D unresolved. From germline, CDR1 is MNHEY and CDR2 SVGAGI. The CDR3 has 14 amino acids. V was trimmed by 3 bases and J by 5 bases, leaving 13 bases between them. This CDR3 is CASSYGVEGYGYTF. Written as DNA, the CDR3 is TGTGCCAGCAGTTATGGGGTAGAAGGTTATGGCTACACCTTC.

This clonotype came up many times. This chain joins TRBV5-4 and TRBJ2-7; 10 bases agree with TRBD1. Germline trimming cut 4 bases from V and 2 bases from J; bases unmatched to any gene: 6. The V gene's germline CDR1 is SGHNT and CDR2 YYREEE (reference sequence). This CDR3 contains 15 residues. The CDR3 sequence is CASSQRQGATYEQYF. CDR3 nucleotide sequence: TGTGCCAGCAGCCAGAGACAGGGGGCAACCTACGAGCAGTACTTC.

There are many counts of this clonotype. The chain combines TRBV11-2 with TRBJ2-1, with 9 bases aligning to TRBD1. This CDR3 contains 13 residues. V shed 5 bases, J shed 6 bases, and the junction held 2 bases outside the gene matches. CDR1 is SGHAT, CDR2 FQNNGV, per germline. The CDR3 bases are TGTGCCAGCAGCCAGGGACAGGGCAATGAGCAGTTCTTC. Protein: CASSQGQGNEQFF.

This clonotype was recorded many times. This sequence joins TRBV24-1 and TRBJ2-3; 7 bases map to TRBD2. Germline-derived CDR1 and CDR2 are KGHDR and SFDVKD. V gave up 12 bases and J gave up 1 base; unmatched junction bases: 3. The CDR3 runs 12 residues. The CDR3 region is CASGRGTDTQYF. The CDR3 DNA reads as TGTGCCTCGGGGAGGGGCACAGATACGCAGTATTTT.

This clonotype was found many times. CDR3 sequence reads: CASSLIQRGSYEQYF. The CDR3, as DNA: TGTGCCAGCAGTTTAATCCAAAGGGGGTCCTACGAGCAGTACTTC. This chain joins TRBV28 and TRBJ2-7, with D perhaps TRBD1 (6 bases). V was clipped by 2 bases and J by 1 base, with 12 bases between them. The CDR3 covers 15 residues. Germline V gene sequence: CDR1 MDHEN, CDR2 SYDVKM.

This clonotype came up many times. The chain uses TRBV7-9 and TRBJ2-3, with 9 positions matching TRBD1. Germline V gene sequence: CDR1 SEHNR, CDR2 FQNEAQ (reference sequence). The CDR3 runs to 16 residues. V dropped 3 bases and J dropped 4; count of bases not matched to a gene: 8. The CDR3 DNA reads TGTGCCAGCAGCTTCTCCGGGACAGGGAACGCAGATACGCAGTATTTT. The encoded protein is CASSFSGTGNADTQYF.

This clonotype was observed at least ten times. This sequence joins TRBV5-1 and TRBJ1-1, with unresolved D. Germline V lookup: CDR1 SGHRS, CDR2 YFSETQ. The CDR3 spans 15 residues. V lost 5 bases, J lost 3 bases, and 17 bases lay in between. The CDR3 protein is CASSPRVGADTEAFF. In DNA form, the CDR3 reads TGCGCCAGCAGTCCCCGGGTGGGCGCGGACACTGAAGCTTTCTTT.

This clonotype has at least ten counts. This chain uses TRBV4-2 with TRBJ2-3; D remains unclear. The germline gives CDR1 LGHNA, CDR2 YNFKEQ. The CDR3 has 13 residues. The V end was cut by 2 bases, the J end by 5 bases, with 8 bases between. The CDR3 DNA reads TGTGCCAGCAGCCAACTCCGTGGAGATACGCAGTATTTT. Translation gives CASSQLRGDTQYF.

This clonotype was seen many times. The chain couples TRBV11-2 to TRBJ2-1, with D tentatively TRBD1 or TRBD2 (5 bases each). There are 15 residues in the CDR3. Per the germline V gene, CDR1 is SGHAT and CDR2 is FQNNGV. V was cut by 0 bases and J by 7 bases, with 13 bases left in between. The CDR3 is CASSLDRAAGNEQFF. The DNA of the CDR3 is TGTGCCAGCAGCTTAGATCGAGCGGCAGGGAATGAGCAGTTCTTC.

This clonotype was picked up many times. The chain joins TRBV14 to TRBJ2-2; no reliable D call. The ends were cut back, 4 bases at V and 4 bases at J, with 10 bases in the middle. The CDR3 spans 14 residues. CDR1 is SGHDN and CDR2 is FVKESK in the germline V gene. DNA for the CDR3: TGTGCCAGCAGCCTTCTTAGATCCACCGGGGAGCTGTTTTTT. Its protein is CASSLLRSTGELFF.

This clonotype was seen repeatedly, ten times or more. The chain uses TRBV20-1 and TRBJ2-7, with a possible D match to TRBD2 (6 bases). V lost 0 bases and J lost 3, with 9 bases in between. This CDR3 has 13 amino acids. Germline CDR1 reads DFQATT; CDR2 reads SNEGSKA (reference sequence). CDR3 in amino acids: CSARDWRGYEQYF. For the CDR3, the DNA is TGCAGTGCTAGAGATTGGAGGGGCTACGAGCAGTACTTC.

In this sample, this clonotype turned up many times. This may be a read error: a much more frequent sequence differs by one nucleotide. The gene calls are TRBV25-1 and TRBJ2-5; TRBD2 might be the D (6 bases). Germline V gives CDR1 MGHDK, CDR2 SYGVNS. The length of the CDR3 is 17 residues. The CDR3 loop reads CASSDARDPAWGETKYF. CDR3 DNA: TGTGCCAGCAGTGACGCTAGGGATCCAGCCTGGGGGGAGACCAAGTACTTC.

This clonotype was seen repeatedly, ten times or more. The chain joins TRBV5-1 to TRBJ1-2; D ambiguous. CDR3 length: 13 residues. V was trimmed by 4 bases and J by 3 bases, leaving 10 bases between them. CDR1 is SGHRS, CDR2 YFSETQ, per germline. DNA for the CDR3: TGCGCCAGCAGCCCTCATGCGGACTATGGCTACACCTTC. It translates to CASSPHADYGYTF.

V is TRBV20-1 and J is TRBJ2-1, with 7 bases that match TRBD2. The trim removed 5 bases at V and 2 bases at J, leaving 3 bases unmatched. The CDR3 is 13 amino acids. Germline CDR1 and CDR2: DFQATT and SNEGSKA (reference sequence). The CDR3 loop is CSAWEGTYNEQFF. CDR3 DNA: TGCAGTGCTTGGGAGGGAACCTACAATGAGCAGTTCTTC.

This clonotype has a count of ten or more. The chain carries TRBV11-2 and TRBJ1-6; no clear D gene. This CDR3 has 13 amino acids. Trimming left V 4 bases short and J 7 bases short, with 8 bases between. CDR1 and CDR2 from the germline V gene are SGHAT and FQNNGV. CDR3 sequence: CASSSSTNSPLHF. The CDR3, as DNA: TGTGCCAGCAGCTCGTCCACCAATTCACCCCTCCACTTT.

This clonotype was detected many times. V gene TRBV24-1 combines with J gene TRBJ2-7; TRBD1 aligns across 9 bases. The junction had 3 bases not matched to a gene; V was cut back by 7 bases and J by 0 bases. This CDR3 is 14 amino acids long. In germline, CDR1 is KGHDR, CDR2 SFDVKD. The CDR3 spells CATSDRGSSYEQYF. CDR3 nucleotides: TGTGCCACCAGCGACAGGGGGAGCTCCTACGAGCAGTACTTC.